The 23 T cell receptor beta chains listed next were all sequenced from one sample in a study of blood T cell repertoires in COVID-19. The repertoire was sequenced with immunoSEQ multiplex PCR; TCRdb's copy has only in-frame clones and lacks some. The sample carries approximately 180,000 clones, approximately 83% recorded once. The material sequenced was peripheral blood. These receptors came from a human donor with active or convalescent COVID-19. The donor label of this sample is uncertain.

The chain carries TRBV18 and TRBJ1-3, with D perhaps TRBD1 (6 bases). Deletions cut 3 bases from V and 2 bases from J, with 8 bases between. CDR3 length: 14 residues. Germline-derived CDR1 and CDR2 are KGHSH and LQKENI. The CDR3 DNA sequence: TGTGCCAGCTCACCGGACAGTACTGGAAACACCATATATTTT. This gives the protein CASSPDSTGNTIYF.

The rearrangement joins TRBV5-1 to TRBJ2-5; 12 bases align to TRBD2. V was pared by 0 bases and J by 2 bases, with 2 bases of the junction left unmatched. Germline values: CDR1 SGHRS, CDR2 YFSETQ. There are 16 residues in the CDR3. The CDR3 spells CASSLGLAGVQETQYF. DNA of the CDR3: TGCGCCAGCAGCTTGGGACTAGCGGGAGTTCAAGAGACCCAGTACTTC.

The table lists this clone with a few counts. V and J are TRBV3-1 (or the pseudogene TRBV3-2) and TRBJ1-5, with D unclear. Germline V CDR1 and CDR2: LGHDT, YNNKEL (reference sequence). The CDR3 runs 14 residues. Trimming took 1 base from V and 7 from J, leaving 11 bases between them. The chain's CDR3 is CASSQGSLGQPQHF. The CDR3, as DNA: TGTGCCAGCAGCCAAGGCAGTCTAGGCCAGCCCCAGCATTTT.

The gene calls are TRBV6-2 or TRBV6-3 and TRBJ2-2; TRBD1 agrees at 10 bases. V was clipped by 4 bases and J by 7 bases; unmatched bases: 3. The CDR3 consists of 14 residues. The germline CDR1 and CDR2 sequences are MNHEY and SVGEGT. CDR3 sequence reads: CASSWGQGNGELFF. The CDR3 DNA follows: TGTGCCAGCAGTTGGGGACAGGGGAACGGGGAGCTGTTTTTT.

This chain joins TRBV5-6 and TRBJ1-2; 7 nucleotides line up with TRBD1. Trimming took 2 bases from V and 2 from J; bases not matched to a gene: 3. The CDR3 loop spans 14 amino acids. CDR1 and CDR2 (germline): SGHDT, YYEEEE. Here the CDR3 DNA reads TGTGCCAGCAGCTTTGGGACAGAGAACTATGGCTACACCTTC. Translated, it gives CASSFGTENYGYTF.

The chain is built from TRBV5-6 and TRBJ1-4; the match to TRBD1 covers 7 bases. V lost 3 bases and J lost 5; bases outside the gene matches: 4. There are 14 residues in the CDR3. Germline V CDR1 and CDR2: SGHDT, YYEEEE. CDR3: CASSSGQPNEKLFF. The CDR3 DNA sequence: TGTGCCAGCAGCTCGGGACAGCCAAATGAAAAACTGTTTTTT.

This chain connects TRBV18 to TRBJ2-7; 7 nucleotides line up with TRBD1. Unmatched junction bases numbered 3, after V lost 8 bases and J lost 5 bases. The CDR3 covers 11 residues. CDR1 KGHSH and CDR2 LQKENI come from the germline V gene. The CDR3 sequence is CASTGVDEQYF. In DNA, the CDR3 is TGTGCCAGCACAGGGGTGGACGAGCAGTACTTC.

This clone has only one observation. The chain employs TRBV19 and TRBJ2-7; a possible D gene is TRBD2 (6 bases). The V gene's germline CDR1 is LNHDA and CDR2 SQIVND (reference sequence). Trimming left V 5 bases short and J 2 bases short, with 10 bases between. The CDR3 loop spans 13 amino acids. In DNA, the CDR3 is TGTGCCAGTAGTGTGGAGGGGACCTACGAGCAGTACTTC. Translated, it gives CASSVEGTYEQYF.

The chain has TRBV3-1 (or the pseudogene TRBV3-2) and TRBJ2-7; TRBD2 agrees at 8 bases. The CDR3 length is 16 residues. Trimming at V came to 1 base and at J to 5 bases, leaving 10 bases not matched to a gene. Germline loops: CDR1 LGHDT, CDR2 YNNKEL (reference sequence). The CDR3 protein is CASSQALAVPYDEQYF. CDR3 DNA: TGTGCCAGCAGCCAAGCACTAGCGGTCCCTTATGACGAGCAGTACTTC.

The chain carries TRBV6-4 and TRBJ2-2; 15 bases map to TRBD2. CDR1 MRHNA and CDR2 SNTAGT come from the germline V gene. The CDR3 covers 16 residues. The J segment lost 5 bases and the V segment lost 5 bases, leaving 3 bases of the junction unmatched. The CDR3 bases are TGTGCCAGCAGTTCCGGGACTAGCGGGGGGACCGGGGAGCTGTTTTTT. Protein: CASSSGTSGGTGELFF.

This chain connects TRBV5-1 to TRBJ2-7, with 7 bases fitting TRBD2. Looked up from germline, CDR1 is SGHRS and CDR2 is YFSETQ. The CDR3 is made up of 14 amino acids. Trimming removed 4 bases from V and 1 base from J; junction bases left unmatched: 5. This CDR3 reads CASSRSGPSYEQYF. For the CDR3, the DNA is TGCGCCAGCAGCCGTAGCGGGCCTTCCTACGAGCAGTACTTC. Using reference TRBV5-1 and TRBJ2-7 for the parts outside the CDR3, the full variable domain is KAGVTQTPRYLIKTRGQQVTLSCSPISGHRSVSWYQQTPGQGLQFLFEYFSETQRNKGNFPGRFSGRQFSNSRSEMNVSTLELGDSALYLCASSRSGPSYEQYFGPGTRLTVT.

The chain links TRBV7-9 to TRBJ2-4; 9 bases align to TRBD1. Germline CDR1 and CDR2: SEHNR and FQNEAQ (reference sequence). V dropped 5 bases and J dropped 0; count of bases not matched to a gene: 8. CDR3 length equals 17 residues. The CDR3 DNA follows: TGTGCCAGCAGCCGAAACAGGGGGCTCCAAGCCAAAAACATTCAGTACTTC. It codes for CASSRNRGLQAKNIQYF.

The J gene is TRBJ1-6, the V gene TRBV3-1 (or the pseudogene TRBV3-2); unclear D gene. From germline, CDR1 is LGHDT and CDR2 YNNKEL (reference sequence). Trimming pared 1 base from V and 9 bases from J, leaving 16 bases between. This CDR3 is built from 16 residues. CDR3 amino acids: CASSQVRDRQVSPLHF. In DNA form, the CDR3 reads TGTGCCAGCAGCCAAGTTCGCGACCGTCAGGTTTCACCCCTCCACTTT.

This chain uses TRBV25-1 with TRBJ1-1; no reliable D call. This CDR3 is built from 14 residues. The germline V and J ends were trimmed by 8 bases and 4 bases, with 17 bases remaining between them. Germline lookup yields CDR1 MGHDK and CDR2 SYGVNS. CDR3 nucleotide sequence: TGTGCCAGCTCGGCCCCCGGGTTCGGCACTGAAGCTTTCTTT. This sequence encodes CASSAPGFGTEAFF.

V is TRBV28 and J is TRBJ1-4; tentatively, D is TRBD1 (6 bases). Germline CDR1 is MDHEN and CDR2 is SYDVKM. Trimming shortened V by 8 bases and J by 5 bases, and 18 bases separated the two germline ends. The CDR3 is made up of 15 amino acids. This chain's CDR3 is CASHRASTGNEKLFF. CDR3 coding DNA: TGTGCCAGCCATCGGGCCTCTACAGGGAATGAAAAACTGTTTTTT. Full variable domain (remainder filled in from reference TRBV28 and TRBJ1-4): DVKVTQSSRYLVKRTGEKVFLECVQDMDHENMFWYRQDPGLGLRLIYFSYDVKMKEKGDIPEGYSVSREKKERFSLILESASTNQTSMYLCASHRASTGNEKLFFGSGTQLSVL.

The gene calls are TRBV28 and TRBJ2-7, with a tentative D call TRBD1 (6 bases). The V gene's germline CDR1 is MDHEN and CDR2 SYDVKM. V was shortened by 3 bases and J by 5 bases, with 8 bases between the two germline ends. There are 12 residues in the CDR3. The CDR3 here is CASSLRGNEQYF. CDR3 sequence (DNA): TGTGCCAGCAGTTTGAGGGGGAACGAGCAGTACTTC.

This clone was detected a few times. V is TRBV19 and J is TRBJ2-7; TRBD1 aligns across 9 bases. J lost 4 bases, V lost 6 bases, and 7 bases had no gene match. Germline-derived CDR1 and CDR2 are LNHDA and SQIVND (reference sequence). The CDR3 sequence is 14 residues long. This CDR3 reads CASSGEGQGYEQYF. The CDR3 DNA reads TGTGCCAGTAGCGGGGAAGGACAGGGGTACGAGCAGTACTTC.

This chain uses TRBV5-1 with TRBJ2-7; no firm D call. The CDR3 has 14 residues. Germline loops: CDR1 SGHRS, CDR2 YFSETQ. V was clipped by 2 bases and J by 3 bases, with 12 bases between them. DNA of the CDR3: TGCGCCAGCAGCTTTCGGAGTGCAAACTACGAGCAGTACTTC. Its translation: CASSFRSANYEQYF.

This rearrangement joins TRBV12-3 or TRBV12-4 to TRBJ1-2, with D perhaps TRBD1 (5 bases). Trimming removed 7 bases from V and 7 bases from J, with 10 bases in between. The CDR3 consists of 11 residues. The CDR3 loop is CASKRGGGYTF. CDR3 nucleotides: TGTGCCAGCAAACGGGGGGGTGGCTACACCTTC.

V and J are TRBV7-8 and TRBJ2-3; 12 positions agree with TRBD2. The CDR3 sequence is 15 residues long. The V gene's germline CDR1 is SGHVS and CDR2 FQNEAQ. V dropped 4 bases and J dropped 6; count of bases not matched to a gene: 5. The CDR3 nucleotides read TGTGCCAGCAGCTCCCGGACTAGCGGGATGGATACGCAGTATTTT. It specifies CASSSRTSGMDTQYF.

The CDR3 nucleotides read TGTGCCAGCTCAGCCACACAGGGGGCTGGAGGCTACACCTTC. It codes for CASSATQGAGGYTF. V usage is TRBV18 and J usage is TRBJ1-2, with TRBD1 matching over 9 bases. V trimming: 5 bases; J trimming: 8 bases; junction bases outside the gene matches: 9. The CDR3 extends over 14 amino acids. Germline V gives CDR1 KGHSH, CDR2 LQKENI.

This clone was recorded a few times. The chain combines TRBV7-2 with TRBJ1-1, with D hard to call. V was cut by 1 base and J by 1 base, with 10 bases left in between. The V gene's germline CDR1 is SGHTA and CDR2 FQGNSA. The CDR3 totals 15 residues. The CDR3 DNA reads TGTGCCAGCAGCTTAGACGTCCGGGGGAACACTGAAGCTTTCTTT. Translating it yields CASSLDVRGNTEAFF.

The CDR3 DNA is TGTGCCAGCAGTTACTCGGCTGACAATGAGCAGTTCTTC. This translates into CASSYSADNEQFF. The chain employs TRBV6-5 and TRBJ2-1; no reliable D call. CDR1 is MNHEY and CDR2 is SVGAGI in the germline V gene. The CDR3 covers 13 residues. V shed 0 bases and J shed 5 bases, with 5 bases lying between them.